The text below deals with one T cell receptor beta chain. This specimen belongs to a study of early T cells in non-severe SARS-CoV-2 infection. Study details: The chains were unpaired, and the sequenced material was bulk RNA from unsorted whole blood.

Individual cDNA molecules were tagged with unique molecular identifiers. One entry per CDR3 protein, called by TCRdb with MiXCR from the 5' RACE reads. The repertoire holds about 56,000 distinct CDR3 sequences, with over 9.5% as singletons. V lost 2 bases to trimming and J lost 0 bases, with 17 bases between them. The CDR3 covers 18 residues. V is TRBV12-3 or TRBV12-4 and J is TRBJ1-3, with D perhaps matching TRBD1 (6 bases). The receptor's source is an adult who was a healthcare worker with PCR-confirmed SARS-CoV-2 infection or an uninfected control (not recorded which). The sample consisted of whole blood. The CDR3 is CASSLRRGQGLSGNTIYF. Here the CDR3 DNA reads TGTGCCAGCAGTTTAAGGAGGGGCCAGGGGCTCTCTGGAAACACCATATATTTT.